Listed below are T cell receptor beta chains from one sample, sequenced in a study of breast tumors, draining lymph nodes, adjacent tissues. TCRdb passed the multiplex PCR reads through MiXCR, listing each CDR3 protein once. This table holds about 220,000 distinct CDR3 sequences, approximately 36% found once. Material: axillary lymph node tissue. These TCRs come from a female donor with breast cancer. Some clones in this sample may be carry-over from other donors' samples. CDR3s include the opening cysteine and the closing phenylalanine or tryptophan. A D gene is named only where the DNA matches it firmly. Rows give clone size only sometimes, using once, few, many, or a class for an expanded clone.

D gene: -; J gene: TRBJ1-1; V gene: TRBV11-3; clone size: -; CDR3 protein: CASSFLFRDTEAFF; CDR3 DNA: TGTGCCAGCAGCTTCCTTTTCCGGGACACTGAAGCTTTCTTT
D gene: TRBD1; J gene: TRBJ2-7; V gene: TRBV5-1; clone size: many; CDR3 protein: CASRPLGQPYEQYF; CDR3 DNA: TGCGCCAGCAGACCCCTGGGACAGCCTTACGAGCAGTACTTC
D gene: -; J gene: TRBJ1-3; V gene: TRBV2; clone size: many; CDR3 protein: CASMAAQISGNTIYF; CDR3 DNA: TGTGCCAGCATGGCAGCTCAAATCTCTGGAAACACCATATATTTT
D gene: -; J gene: TRBJ1-2; V gene: TRBV5-1; clone size: few; CDR3 protein: CASSLNQGSDGHTF; CDR3 DNA: TGCGCCAGCAGTCTGAATCAGGGCAGCGACGGCCACACCTTC
D gene: TRBD1; J gene: TRBJ2-1; V gene: TRBV7-2; clone size: -; CDR3 protein: CASSRYGGTGSHGEQFF; CDR3 DNA: TGTGCCAGCAGCCGCTACGGGGGGACAGGGAGCCATGGTGAGCAGTTCTTC
D gene: TRBD1; J gene: TRBJ1-5; V gene: TRBV7-6; clone size: -; CDR3 protein: CATTGTGGDQPQHF; CDR3 DNA: TGTGCCACCACCGGGACAGGGGGCGATCAGCCCCAGCATTTT
D gene: TRBD2; J gene: TRBJ2-7; V gene: TRBV30; clone size: -; CDR3 protein: CAWRGAAGEGYEQYF; CDR3 DNA: TGTGCCTGGAGGGGAGCGGCGGGAGAAGGCTACGAGCAGTACTTC
D gene: -; J gene: TRBJ1-2; V gene: TRBV2; clone size: many; CDR3 protein: CASSENWTLGYGYTF; CDR3 DNA: TGTGCCAGCAGCGAGAACTGGACCTTGGGCTATGGCTACACCTTC
D gene: -; J gene: TRBJ1-3; V gene: TRBV12-3/TRBV12-4; clone size: many; CDR3 protein: CASSRGNTIYF; CDR3 DNA: TGTGCCAGCAGCCGTGGAAACACCATATATTTT
D gene: -; J gene: TRBJ2-7; V gene: TRBV5-4; clone size: -; CDR3 protein: CASSLVGTAPYEQYF; CDR3 DNA: TGTGCCAGCAGCTTGGTAGGCACCGCCCCCTACGAGCAGTACTTC
D gene: TRBD1; J gene: TRBJ1-4; V gene: TRBV7-6; clone size: many; CDR3 protein: CASSLIRDRREKLFF; CDR3 DNA: TGTGCCAGCAGCCTAATCCGGGACAGGAGAGAAAAACTGTTTTTT
D gene: TRBD1; J gene: TRBJ2-7; V gene: TRBV25-1; clone size: -; CDR3 protein: CASLDLDRGREQYF; CDR3 DNA: TGTGCCAGCTTAGATCTCGACAGGGGGCGCGAGCAGTACTTC
D gene: -; J gene: TRBJ2-5; V gene: TRBV5-4; clone size: -; CDR3 protein: CASSYARETQYF; CDR3 DNA: TGTGCCAGCAGCTACGCCCGGGAGACCCAGTACTTC
D gene: TRBD2; J gene: TRBJ2-3; V gene: TRBV6-1; clone size: many; CDR3 protein: CASSEWAGGTDTQYF; CDR3 DNA: TGTGCCAGCAGTGAATGGGCGGGAGGCACAGATACGCAGTATTTT
D gene: -; J gene: TRBJ1-5; V gene: TRBV25-1; clone size: -; CDR3 protein: CASSESKQGGSNQPQHF; CDR3 DNA: TGTGCCAGCAGTGAATCCAAACAGGGAGGTAGCAATCAGCCCCAGCATTTT
D gene: TRBD1; J gene: TRBJ2-3; V gene: TRBV12-3/TRBV12-4; clone size: many; CDR3 protein: CASSRWDSYTDTQYF; CDR3 DNA: TGTGCCAGCAGTAGATGGGACAGTTACACAGATACGCAGTATTTT
D gene: -; J gene: TRBJ2-5; V gene: TRBV10-3; clone size: many; CDR3 protein: CATSRGTLQETQYF; CDR3 DNA: TGTGCCACCTCCCGGGGGACTTTACAAGAGACCCAGTACTTC
D gene: -; J gene: TRBJ2-1; V gene: TRBV18; clone size: few; CDR3 protein: CASSSAGGQYEQFF; CDR3 DNA: TGTGCCAGCTCATCGGCAGGAGGGCAGTATGAGCAGTTCTTC
D gene: -; J gene: TRBJ2-5; V gene: TRBV11-2; clone size: many; CDR3 protein: CASSLDGVQETQYF; CDR3 DNA: TGTGCCAGCAGCTTAGATGGGGTTCAAGAGACCCAGTACTTC
D gene: TRBD1; J gene: TRBJ2-6; V gene: TRBV20-1; clone size: -; CDR3 protein: CSAGLQGARAANALTF; CDR3 DNA: TGCAGTGCTGGATTACAGGGGGCAAGGGCGGCCAACGCCCTGACTTTC
D gene: -; J gene: TRBJ2-7; V gene: TRBV28; clone size: few; CDR3 protein: CASCKGGSYEQYF; CDR3 DNA: TGTGCCAGTTGCAAGGGGGGCTCCTACGAGCAGTACTTC
D gene: TRBD2; J gene: TRBJ2-7; V gene: TRBV11-3; clone size: once; CDR3 protein: CASRGGWYEQYF; CDR3 DNA: TGTGCCAGCAGGGGGGGGTGGTACGAGCAGTACTTC
D gene: -; J gene: TRBJ1-2; V gene: TRBV4-3; clone size: many; CDR3 protein: CASSQDRASSLYGYTF; CDR3 DNA: TGCGCCAGCAGCCAAGACAGGGCCTCCTCCCTCTATGGCTACACCTTC
D gene: TRBD2; J gene: TRBJ2-7; V gene: TRBV6-6; clone size: -; CDR3 protein: CASSHGGGAEDEQYF; CDR3 DNA: TGTGCCAGCAGTCACGGGGGGGGCGCCGAGGACGAGCAGTACTTC
D gene: -; J gene: TRBJ2-6; V gene: TRBV29-1; clone size: many; CDR3 protein: CSVDGSGANVLTF; CDR3 DNA: TGCAGCGTTGACGGGTCTGGGGCCAACGTCCTGACTTTC
D gene: TRBD1; J gene: TRBJ1-4; V gene: TRBV12-5; clone size: -; CDR3 protein: CASGPGQGMRNEKLFF; CDR3 DNA: TGTGCTAGTGGCCCCGGACAGGGGATGAGAAATGAAAAACTGTTTTTT
D gene: TRBD1; J gene: TRBJ2-4; V gene: TRBV10-1; clone size: -; CDR3 protein: CASSFVMTGWVNIQYF; CDR3 DNA: TGCGCCAGCAGTTTTGTTATGACAGGGTGGGTAAACATTCAGTACTTC
D gene: -; J gene: TRBJ2-7; V gene: TRBV2; clone size: -; CDR3 protein: CASSEGGLQHEQYF; CDR3 DNA: TGTGCCAGCAGTGAAGGGGGCCTTCAGCACGAGCAGTACTTC
D gene: -; J gene: TRBJ2-6; V gene: TRBV11-2; clone size: few; CDR3 protein: CASRTDRVTSGANVLTF; CDR3 DNA: TGTGCCAGCCGAACGGACAGAGTGACCTCTGGGGCCAACGTCCTGACTTTC